The T cell receptor beta chain under discussion was sequenced for a study of blood T cell repertoires in COVID-19 (dated by TCRdb to the early 2020s). Concerning the study at large: The collaborator samples originated in the United States, Italy and Spain and spanned the acute and convalescent phases of COVID-19. The material from the prospective study consisted of cDNA or gDNA derived from T cells, B-cell-depleted T cells, or PBMCs. Deeply sampled blood TCRbeta repertoires from subjects exposed to, actively infected with, or recovered from COVID-19 were included in the dataset. A freely available public database, intended as a resource for researchers studying the immune response to SARS-CoV-2, is where the repertoires were released. Samples were obtained from the ongoing ImmuneRACE study (first 160 participants) and from 950 to 1,500 subjects provided by 6 global collaborators. Nearly every sample came with metadata listing a de-identified subject ID, COVID-19 status, age in years and sex. Where available, HLA class I and class II types were taken from metadata supplied by the sample provider and were not determined by assay-based typing.

After removal of 4 bases from V and 4 bases from J, the junction retains 2 bases not matched to a gene. The CDR3 numbers 15 residues from cysteine through phenylalanine. The retained sequence is limited to the CDR3, 45 bases, with the frame set at the first base. As encoded in the germline V gene, CDR1 is SGHAT while CDR2 is FQNNGV. The research as a whole found: How much clinical and demographic metadata was included differed by source and by participant, and the metadata was provided uncurated.

Comments on this clone: This receptor's antigen is unknown. There are no base qualities to consult, and no much larger clone falls within one base.

TCRbeta CDR3 regions were amplified from genomic DNA using the immunoSEQ Assay, a bias-controlled multiplex PCR. As for the original processing: The number of nucleated cells in each sample was estimated by amplification of reference gene primers within the assay. To quantify the absolute abundance of each unique TCRbeta CDR3 rearrangement, sequence reads were collapsed and filtered. For each sample, productive Simpson clonality was calculated as the square root of Simpson's diversity index across productive rearrangements. TCRdb took over this immuneACCESS table, retaining in-frame rearrangements with V and J assigned. Such tables are incomplete; in checked studies, under half of the missing clones stem from an unresolved V gene, and the remainder is unexplained. The V and J calls and clone size are taken from that table; D and trimming were inferred from the DNA. The sample table contains roughly 170,000 clones; only one count was recorded for 84% of them. The ten largest make up approximately 7.1% of the sample.

Whole blood was collected in K2EDTA tubes by collaborating institutions according to the institutions' own protocols. For TCRbeta analysis, collaborators shipped samples in one of three forms: frozen whole blood, isolated PBMCs, or DNA extracted from either of those sample types. The rearranged segments are TRBV11-2 and TRBJ1-6; 9 bases in between match TRBD1. Sequencing was carried out using peripheral blood. The sequence came from a human donor in a cohort sampled during active COVID-19. The nucleotide sequence is TGTGCCAGCAGCTCCGGACAGGGGTATAATTCACCCCTCCACTTT. Protein translation: CASSSGQGYNSPLHF.